One sample yielded the 25 T cell receptor beta chains listed below, sequenced in a study of beta chain features in type 1 diabetes. Study-level results: Researchers report that Type 1 diabetes patients had moderately but significantly shorter TCRB CDR3s across all four CD4+ subsets.

The study reverse transcribed the entire isolated RNA, so it sequenced expressed TCRB transcripts. Some clones are missing from TCRdb's copy, which holds only in-frame ones; the method was immunoSEQ multiplex PCR. Of approximately 46,000 clones in the sample, roughly 40% were seen once. Which antigens these TCRs recognize remains unknown. Material: stem cell memory CD4+ T cells from blood. These receptors were taken from a man aged 25 to 45 with type 1 diabetes.

The chain recombines TRBV18 with TRBJ2-2; D is possibly TRBD2 (6 bases). V dropped 5 bases and J dropped 8 bases, with 12 bases sitting between them. In germline, CDR1 is KGHSH, CDR2 LQKENI. CDR3 length: 13 residues. CDR3 coding DNA: TGTGCCAGCTCATCACGGGAGAGAGGGGAGCTGTTTTTT. Amino acids: CASSSRERGELFF.

The chain joins TRBV7-2 to TRBJ2-1; D unresolved. Deletions cut 6 bases from V and 15 bases from J, with 18 bases between. CDR1 SGHTA and CDR2 FQGNSA come from the germline V gene. The CDR3 is 12 residues long. The CDR3 is CASRPPASALFF. The DNA of the CDR3 is TGTGCCAGCAGACCCCCGGCCAGCGCGCTGTTCTTC.

The gene calls are TRBV5-6 and TRBJ1-5; tentatively, D is TRBD1 (5 bases). Germline CDR1 and CDR2: SGHDT and YYEEEE. The ends were cut back, 0 bases at V and 4 bases at J, with 11 bases in the middle. The CDR3 is made up of 15 amino acids. CDR3 in DNA: TGTGCCAGCAGCTTGGAGGGGATGAGGAATCAGCCCCAGCATTTT. Its translation: CASSLEGMRNQPQHF.

This clone was recorded a few times. The gene calls are TRBV5-1 and TRBJ1-1; D not certain. CDR1 and CDR2 from the germline V gene are SGHRS and YFSETQ. The V and J ends lost 7 bases and 0 bases respectively, with 7 bases between them. This CDR3 has 12 residues. The chain's CDR3 is CASHSMNTEAFF. The CDR3 DNA is TGCGCCAGCCACAGCATGAACACTGAAGCTTTCTTT.

The CDR3 here is CASSRDRESGYTF. The CDR3 DNA follows: TGTGCCAGCAGTCGGGACAGGGAGAGCGGCTACACCTTC. V gene TRBV6-6 combines with J gene TRBJ1-2; the match to TRBD1 covers 9 bases. Germline V CDR1 and CDR2: MNHNY, SVGAGI (reference sequence). CDR3 length equals 13 residues. J was trimmed by 8 bases and V by 5 bases; bases with no gene match: 6.

The rearrangement uses TRBV18 and TRBJ2-7; 9 positions match TRBD2. There are 16 residues in the CDR3. The V gene end was trimmed by 3 bases and the J gene end by 1 base; junction bases not matched to a gene: 7. Germline CDR1 and CDR2: KGHSH and LQKENI. CDR3 nucleotides: TGTGCCAGCTCACCCCAACTAGCGGGCACTTCCTACGAGCAGTACTTC. It translates to CASSPQLAGTSYEQYF.

The chain recombines TRBV18 with TRBJ1-2; 7 bases match TRBD1. V was clipped by 3 bases and J by 4 bases; unmatched bases: 8. The CDR3 runs 15 residues. Germline V gene sequence: CDR1 KGHSH, CDR2 LQKENI. This CDR3 is CASSPAGTATYGYTF. DNA of the CDR3: TGTGCCAGCTCACCCGCCGGGACAGCCACCTATGGCTACACCTTC.

The rearrangement joins TRBV18 to TRBJ2-7, with D tentatively TRBD1 (6 bases). The CDR3 runs to 12 residues. Per germline, CDR1 KGHSH and CDR2 LQKENI. V lost 6 bases and J 3 bases, leaving 9 bases between the germline ends. CDR3 nucleotides: TGTGCCAGCTCCCCGGACAGCTACGAGCAGTACTTC. Translated, it gives CASSPDSYEQYF. Using reference TRBV18 and TRBJ2-7 for the parts outside the CDR3, the full variable domain is NAGVMQNPRHLVRRRGQEARLRCSPMKGHSHVYWYRQLPEEGLKFMVYLQKENIIDESGMPKERFSAEFPKEGPSILRIQQVVRGDSAAYFCASSPDSYEQYFGPGTRLTVT.

This clone was seen a handful of times. This sequence joins TRBV6-6 and TRBJ2-7; 10 nucleotides agree with TRBD1. Germline CDR1 is MNHNY and CDR2 is SVGAGI (reference sequence). The V and J ends lost 6 bases and 3 bases, in that order; junction bases with no gene match: 8. This CDR3 is built from 15 residues. The CDR3 is CASSSPGQGSYEQYF. CDR3 nucleotides: TGTGCCAGCAGCTCTCCGGGACAGGGGAGCTACGAGCAGTACTTC.

The gene calls are TRBV28 and TRBJ2-1, with TRBD2 matching 10 bases. V lost 4 bases and J lost 5; bases outside the gene matches: 5. Germline CDR1 MDHEN, CDR2 SYDVKM. This CDR3 has 15 residues. CDR3 amino acids: CASSSSGRGNNEQFF. The CDR3 DNA follows: TGTGCCAGCAGTTCGAGCGGGAGGGGGAACAATGAGCAGTTCTTC.

The J gene is TRBJ2-2, the V gene TRBV19; D perhaps matches TRBD2 (5 bases). The germline V gene has CDR1 LNHDA and CDR2 SQIVND (reference sequence). Trimming shortened V by 5 bases and J by 4 bases, and 17 bases separated the two germline ends. This CDR3 region has 16 residues. DNA for the CDR3: TGTGCCAGTAGTCAGCTCGTCGGGGTGAGCACCGGGGAGCTGTTTTTT. Translating gives CASSQLVGVSTGELFF.

The chain combines TRBV6-5 with TRBJ2-3, with D possibly being TRBD1 (6 bases). Trimming took off 3 bases at V and 4 bases at J, with 11 bases between the two ends. Germline V gene lookup returns CDR1 MNHEY and CDR2 SVGAGI. The CDR3 covers 14 residues. DNA for the CDR3: TGTGCCAGCAGTTATGTGGGGGCGTCAGATACGCAGTATTTT. Translating it yields CASSYVGASDTQYF.

This clone was picked up a small number of times. This rearrangement joins TRBV5-1 to TRBJ2-2, with TRBD1 matching over 7 bases. V lost 0 bases, J lost 2 bases, and 4 bases stayed unmatched. CDR3 size: 16 residues. Germline CDR1 and CDR2: SGHRS and YFSETQ. CDR3 sequence reads: CASSLVGGVNTGELFF. DNA for the CDR3: TGCGCCAGCAGCTTGGTAGGGGGCGTAAACACCGGGGAGCTGTTTTTT.

This clone was found a few times. The chain links TRBV16 to TRBJ2-7, with a tentative D call TRBD1 (5 bases). In germline, CDR1 is KGHSY, CDR2 FQNENV. The CDR3 totals 14 residues. The V and J ends lost 5 bases and 6 bases respectively, with 17 bases between them. CDR3 nucleotide sequence: TGTGCCAGCAGCAAAAACCCGACAGTCCGCGAGCAGTACTTC. Translated: CASSKNPTVREQYF.

This chain uses TRBV18 with TRBJ2-3, with a weak D call TRBD2 (6 bases). Germline V CDR1 and CDR2: KGHSH, LQKENI. Trimming cost V 3 bases and J 5 bases, with 9 bases left between them. The CDR3 is 13 residues long. The DNA of the CDR3 is TGTGCCAGCTCACCGCCCGGGGGAGATACGCAGTATTTT. Translation: CASSPPGGDTQYF.

This clone appeared a few times. The chain carries TRBV4-2 and TRBJ1-1; 7 bases agree with TRBD1. Germline values: CDR1 LGHNA, CDR2 YNFKEQ. V lost 1 base to trimming and J lost 5 bases; unmatched junction nucleotides: 7. CDR3 length equals 15 residues. The CDR3 DNA follows: TGTGCCAGCAGCCAAGCCGCAGGGGGGACGACTGAAGCTTTCTTT. It encodes CASSQAAGGTTEAFF.

The chain carries TRBV28 and TRBJ1-1; TRBD1 matches at 7 bases. The CDR3 is 15 residues long. The junction had 13 bases not matched to a gene; V was cut back by 8 bases and J by 4 bases. The germline gives CDR1 MDHEN, CDR2 SYDVKM. In nucleotides, the CDR3 is TGTGCCAGCTTCGGATTACAGGGGTTCGTCACTGAAGCTTTCTTT. It yields the protein CASFGLQGFVTEAFF. The complete variable domain, with remaining parts taken from reference TRBV28 and TRBJ1-1, reads DVKVTQSSRYLVKRTGEKVFLECVQDMDHENMFWYRQDPGLGLRLIYFSYDVKMKEKGDIPEGYSVSREKKERFSLILESASTNQTSMYLCASFGLQGFVTEAFFGQGTRLTVV.

This chain links TRBV11-2 with TRBJ2-7; possibly TRBD2 for D (5 bases). The CDR3 covers 13 residues. Germline V CDR1 and CDR2: SGHAT, FQNNGV. The V and J ends lost 2 bases and 3 bases respectively, with 8 bases between them. CDR3 amino acids: CASSLSEGYEQYF. In DNA form, the CDR3 reads TGTGCCAGCAGCTTAAGTGAGGGCTACGAGCAGTACTTC.

This chain links TRBV7-2 with TRBJ2-7, with TRBD1 as a possible D gene (6 bases). This CDR3 is 13 amino acids long. The V end lost 1 base, the J end lost 6 bases, and 10 bases lay between the germline ends. Germline CDR1 reads SGHTA; CDR2 reads FQGNSA. The DNA of the CDR3 is TGTGCCAGCAGCTTAGGGGGGCCTTCCGAGCAGTACTTC. Translating it yields CASSLGGPSEQYF.

For the CDR3, the DNA is TGTGCCAGTAGCCGTCCGGGGGGGGCTACAGATACGCAGTATTTT. This encodes CASSRPGGATDTQYF. The chain uses TRBV19 and TRBJ2-3, with TRBD2 identical over 8 bases. CDR3 length: 15 residues. Germline CDR1 and CDR2: LNHDA and SQIVND (reference sequence). The V segment lost 6 bases and the J segment 3 bases; nucleotides outside the gene matches: 8.

The V and J genes are TRBV7-9 and TRBJ1-3; D gene ambiguous. This CDR3 spans 14 amino acids. Trimming removed 5 bases from V and 1 base from J, with 9 bases in between. The germline V gene has CDR1 SEHNR and CDR2 FQNEAQ (reference sequence). The CDR3 DNA follows: TGTGCCAGCAGCGCGCAGGCGTCTGGAAACACCATATATTTT. Translating it yields CASSAQASGNTIYF.

The rearrangement links TRBV11-3 to TRBJ2-1, with TRBD1 matching over 8 bases. Trimming at V came to 5 bases and at J to 6 bases, leaving 6 bases not matched to a gene. The CDR3 runs 14 residues. The germline V gene has CDR1 SGHNT and CDR2 YENEEA. The CDR3 region has the DNA TGTGCCAGCAGCCCCCAAACAGGGGGCAATGAGCAGTTCTTC. Translation: CASSPQTGGNEQFF.

This clone turned up a few times. J is TRBJ1-4 and V is TRBV7-2; D is unresolved. Trimming cost V 4 bases and J 3 bases, with 12 bases left between them. Per germline, CDR1 SGHTA and CDR2 FQGNSA. The CDR3 runs 15 residues. DNA for the CDR3: TGTGCCAGCAGCTCCCGGCCTGGAGCTAATGAAAAACTGTTTTTT. The encoded protein is CASSSRPGANEKLFF.

V usage is TRBV18 and J usage is TRBJ2-7; D is possibly TRBD1 (5 bases). Trimming removed 2 bases at V and 2 bases at J, with 19 bases between. The CDR3 runs to 17 residues. Germline lookup yields CDR1 KGHSH and CDR2 LQKENI. Written as DNA, the CDR3 is TGTGCCAGCTCACCATTGGTCGGCTCAGGGATACCCTACGAGCAGTACTTC. It encodes CASSPLVGSGIPYEQYF.

The chain couples TRBV11-2 to TRBJ2-1, with 7 bases aligning to TRBD2. Germline V lookup: CDR1 SGHAT, CDR2 FQNNGV. The CDR3 is made up of 16 amino acids. The junction had 5 bases not matched to a gene; V was cut back by 0 bases and J by 3 bases. The CDR3 DNA sequence: TGTGCCAGCAGCTTAGAACCCCGGACTAGCTACAATGAGCAGTTCTTC. Encoded protein: CASSLEPRTSYNEQFF.